Each of the 24 T cell receptor beta chains below was sequenced from the same sample in a study of CD8+CD57+ T cells in acquired aplastic anemia. The use of genomic DNA as template underpinned the TCR beta VDJ and CDR3 profiling. From the reads, TCRdb called clonotypes with MiXCR, one entry per CDR3 protein. The data contain some 190,000 distinct CDR3 sequences, approximately 49% of them seen just once; the ten biggest clones take up approximately 2.9%. Sequencing was carried out using sorted CD4+, CD8+, or CD8+CD57+ T cells (not recorded which) from PBMCs. The source of these receptors is a human donor in good health.

The chain employs TRBV7-8 and TRBJ1-2; D is undetermined. Germline lookup yields CDR1 SGHVS and CDR2 FQNEAQ. The CDR3 has 12 amino acids. The V end was cut by 2 bases, the J end by 8 bases, with 9 bases between. The CDR3 region is CASSLLSGGYTF. CDR3 bases: TGTGCCAGCAGCTTACTCAGCGGCGGCTACACCTTC.

The CDR3 DNA reads TGTGCCAGCCGGGGGACAGGGGGGGCCTACGAGCAGTACTTC. It specifies CASRGTGGAYEQYF. The chain links TRBV18 to TRBJ2-7, with 11 bases identical to TRBD1. In germline, CDR1 is KGHSH, CDR2 LQKENI. The V and J ends lost 8 bases and 2 bases, in that order; junction bases with no gene match: 5. The CDR3 is 14 amino acids.

The rearrangement joins TRBV4-3 to TRBJ2-3, with D perhaps TRBD2 (5 bases). Germline loops: CDR1 LGHNA, CDR2 YSLEER. Trimming cost V 0 bases and J 6 bases, with 16 bases left between them. The CDR3 sequence is 16 residues long. The DNA for the CDR3 is TGCGCCAGCAGCCAAGATTGGGCACGGGGTCCCGATACGCAGTATTTT. This encodes CASSQDWARGPDTQYF.

This clonotype turned up a few times. V usage is TRBV19 and J usage is TRBJ1-6; D uncertain. The V end was cut by 3 bases, the J end by 10 bases, with 16 bases between. This CDR3 is built from 15 residues. Germline CDR1 LNHDA, CDR2 SQIVND (reference sequence). The CDR3 nucleotides are TGTGCCAGTAGTATTCAGCATGGCCCCTTGTCACCCCTCCACTTT. This codes for CASSIQHGPLSPLHF.

V is TRBV5-1 and J is TRBJ2-3, with D hard to call. Germline V gene lookup returns CDR1 SGHRS and CDR2 YFSETQ. This CDR3 is 14 amino acids long. Deletions cut 7 bases from V and 1 base from J, with 13 bases between. The CDR3 loop reads CASRTRVGTDTQYF. The DNA of the CDR3 is TGCGCCAGCCGAACCCGGGTTGGCACAGATACGCAGTATTTT.

This clonotype has a single count. J is TRBJ2-7 and V is TRBV15, with no clear D. The CDR3 spans 13 residues. The germline V gene has CDR1 LNHNV and CDR2 YYDKDF (reference sequence). V gave up 11 bases and J gave up 2 bases, with 16 bases separating them. CDR3 nucleotide sequence: TGTGCCCCGGAAACGGTGGAAGCCTACGAGCAGTACTTC. The encoded protein is CAPETVEAYEQYF. Based on the CDR3 plus reference TRBV15 and TRBJ2-7, the full variable domain is DAMVIQNPRYQVTQFGKPVTLSCSQTLNHNVMYWYQQKSSQAPKLLFHYYDKDFNNEADTPDNFQSRRPNTSFCFLDIRSPGLGDTAMYLCAPETVEAYEQYFGPGTRLTVT.

Comments on this clonotype: A much larger clone is a single base away; this may be a read error. The gene calls are TRBV2 and TRBJ1-6; weak D call: TRBD1 (5 bases). The CDR3 consists of 15 residues. Germline V gives CDR1 SNHLY, CDR2 FYNNEI. CDR3 sequence reads: CAGSREFVSNSPLHF. DNA of the CDR3: TGTGCCGGCAGCAGGGAGTTTGTTAGCAATTCACCCCTCCACTTT.

This clonotype was seen many times. This sequence joins TRBV20-1 and TRBJ2-1; D not certain. Germline values: CDR1 DFQATT, CDR2 SNEGSKA (reference sequence). V was trimmed by 3 bases and J by 7 bases, leaving 10 bases between them. This CDR3 spans 12 amino acids. The CDR3 loop reads CSARLTGNEQFF. CDR3 nucleotide sequence: TGCAGTGCTAGGCTGACGGGTAATGAGCAGTTCTTC.

The chain uses TRBV29-1 and TRBJ1-4; D gene uncertain. V was trimmed by 4 bases and J by 4 bases, leaving 13 bases between them. There are 14 residues in the CDR3. CDR1 and CDR2 (germline): SQVTM, ANQGSEA. This chain's CDR3 is CSVVGQVINEKLFF. In DNA form, the CDR3 reads TGCAGCGTTGTAGGGCAGGTGATTAATGAAAAACTGTTTTTT.

About this clonotype itself: This may stem from a read error, because a much larger clone lies one nucleotide away. The V gene is TRBV30, the J gene TRBJ2-7, with a possible D match to TRBD2 (6 bases). The CDR3 has 11 amino acids. Germline V CDR1 and CDR2: GTSNPN, SVGIG (reference sequence). The CDR3 spells CALSRGGEQYF. CDR3 DNA sequence: TGTGCCTTGAGTCGGGGAGGCGAGCAGTACTTC. Looking up the rest from reference TRBV30 and TRBJ2-7 gives the full variable domain: SQTIHQWPATLVQPVGSPLSLECTVEGTSNPNLYWYRQAAGRGLQLLFYSVGIGQISSEVPQNLSASRPQDRQFILSSKKLLLSDSGFYLCALSRGGEQYFGPGTRLTVT.

The genes are TRBV10-1 and TRBJ1-1, with D perhaps matching TRBD1 (6 bases). Germline V gene sequence: CDR1 WNHNN, CDR2 SYGVQD (reference sequence). Deletions cut 5 bases from V and 12 bases from J, with 19 bases between. The CDR3 is 13 amino acids. The CDR3 sequence is CASSQGTFLTTFF. The CDR3 bases are TGCGCCAGCAGTCAAGGGACATTTCTCACAACTTTCTTT.

The chain links TRBV5-1 to TRBJ1-2; 7 bases match TRBD1. CDR1 and CDR2 (germline): SGHRS, YFSETQ. J lost 0 bases, V lost 1 base, and 3 bases had no gene match. This CDR3 has 15 residues. The CDR3 DNA sequence: TGCGCCAGCAGCTTGCACGGACAGGCTAACTATGGCTACACCTTC. It specifies CASSLHGQANYGYTF.

This clonotype was seen repeatedly, ten times or more. This chain uses TRBV19 with TRBJ2-2; D gene unclear. Germline V gene data show CDR1 as LNHDA and CDR2 as SQIVND (reference sequence). The CDR3 extends over 16 amino acids. V dropped 3 bases and J dropped 0 bases, with 11 bases sitting between them. CDR3 sequence (DNA): TGTGCCAGTAGTATTAGGGTTTTATCGAACACCGGGGAGCTGTTTTTT. Residues: CASSIRVLSNTGELFF.

This clonotype has ten or more counts. The V and J genes are TRBV5-6 and TRBJ2-5, with 7 nucleotides matching TRBD2. Germline V gene data show CDR1 as SGHDT and CDR2 as YYEEEE. The CDR3 contains 14 residues. The trim removed 5 bases at V and 5 bases at J, leaving 9 bases unmatched. The CDR3 DNA sequence: TGTGCCAGCAGTTCGACTAGCTTTGGGGAGACCCAGTACTTC. It yields the protein CASSSTSFGETQYF.

The DNA for the CDR3 is TGTGCCAGCAGCCCCCCGGACAGAGGCTACGAGCAGTACTTC. This translates into CASSPPDRGYEQYF. The rearrangement joins TRBV7-6 to TRBJ2-7; weak D call: TRBD1 (6 bases). Germline lookup yields CDR1 SGHVS and CDR2 FNYEAQ. Trimming left V 5 bases short and J 3 bases short, with 14 bases between. The CDR3 length is 14 residues.

On this clonotype itself: This could be a read error, since a much larger clone is one nucleotide away. The chain links TRBV5-1 to TRBJ1-1, with D uncertain. CDR1 and CDR2 from the germline V gene are SGHRS and YFSETQ. The CDR3 covers 16 residues. CDR3 coding DNA: TGCGCCAGCAGCTTGGAACAGCGGATTGGGAACACTGAAGCTTCCTTT. Translated, it gives CASSLEQRIGNTEASF.

The V and J genes are TRBV15 and TRBJ2-3, with D perhaps given as TRBD1 or TRBD2 (5 bases each). V was cut by 6 bases and J by 0 bases, with 10 bases left in between. Germline values: CDR1 LNHNV, CDR2 YYDKDF (reference sequence). The CDR3 is 14 amino acids. The chain's CDR3 is CATSGGFSTDTQYF. As DNA, the CDR3 is TGTGCCACCAGTGGGGGATTTAGCACAGATACGCAGTATTTT.

About this clonotype itself: One junction end disagrees with the germline gene, perhaps due to a read error. The chain uses TRBV10-3 and TRBJ2-7; D perhaps matches TRBD1 (6 bases). CDR3 length: 13 residues. Germline loops: CDR1 ENHRY, CDR2 SYGVKD. CDR3 amino acids: CAIQKGQNYEQYF. For the CDR3, the DNA is TGCGCCATTCAGAAAGGACAGAACTACGAGCAGTACTTC.

The genes are TRBV6-6 and TRBJ1-3; 7 bases align to TRBD1. The CDR3 contains 15 residues. Germline CDR1 MNHNY, CDR2 SVGAGI (reference sequence). J lost 0 bases, V lost 6 bases, and 5 bases had no gene match. The CDR3 DNA sequence: TGTGCCAGCAGCTACAGGGGAGACTCTGGAAACACCATATATTTT. The encoded protein is CASSYRGDSGNTIYF.

V and J are TRBV6-1 and TRBJ1-2; D might be TRBD1 (5 bases). The germline gives CDR1 MNHNS, CDR2 SASEGT. This CDR3 has 13 amino acids. The V end was cut by 4 bases, the J end by 13 bases, with 19 bases between. The CDR3 sequence: CASSVWGIEDSTF. In DNA, the CDR3 is TGTGCCAGCAGTGTTTGGGGGATTGAAGACTCCACCTTC.

This sequence joins TRBV7-3 and TRBJ2-3; D is undetermined. V lost 2 bases, J lost 4 bases, and 13 bases lay in between. Germline loops: CDR1 SGHTA, CDR2 FQGTGA. The CDR3 contains 15 residues. CDR3 in DNA: TGTGCCAGCAGCTTAGAGGCGGATATCGCAGATACGCAGTATTTT. Translation: CASSLEADIADTQYF. Drawing the rest from reference TRBV7-3 and TRBJ2-3, the complete variable domain is GAGVSQTPSNKVTEKGKYVELRCDPISGHTALYWYRQSLGQGPEFLIYFQGTGAADDSGLPNDRFFAVRPEGSVSTLKIQRTERGDSAVYLCASSLEADIADTQYFGPGTRLTVL.

V is TRBV11-2 and J is TRBJ2-3; the match to TRBD2 covers 16 bases. V shed 3 bases and J 6 bases; nucleotides not matched to a gene: 6. The CDR3 consists of 17 residues. Germline CDR1 is SGHAT and CDR2 is FQNNGV. This chain's CDR3 is CASSFGTSGRASDTQYF. The CDR3 nucleotides are TGTGCCAGCAGCTTTGGGACTAGCGGGAGGGCCTCCGATACGCAGTATTTT.

This clonotype was seen more than once but under ten times. J is TRBJ1-3 and V is TRBV20-1, with D unresolved. Germline assignment: CDR1 DFQATT and CDR2 SNEGSKA (reference sequence). The CDR3 is made up of 15 amino acids. V lost 0 bases, J lost 0 bases, and 9 bases lay in between. The CDR3 is CSARDVGISGNTIYF. CDR3 DNA sequence: TGCAGTGCTAGAGATGTGGGGATCTCTGGAAACACCATATATTTT.

This sequence joins TRBV20-1 and TRBJ1-2; D call uncertain. V was clipped by 6 bases and J by 4 bases, with 18 bases between them. The germline V gene encodes CDR1 DFQATT and CDR2 SNEGSKA (reference sequence). The CDR3 extends over 14 amino acids. The CDR3 sequence: CSAPTLRPLYGYTF. The CDR3 DNA sequence: TGCAGTGCCCCTACCCTAAGACCGCTCTATGGCTACACCTTC.